This TCR beta chain was sequenced during a study of OX40 agonist ivuxolimab in advanced cancers. Study-wide context: The patients received ivuxolimab by intravenous route every 2 weeks at 0.01 to 10 mg/kg.

The CDR3 runs to 13 residues. The ends were cut back, 0 bases at V and 4 bases at J, with 3 bases in the middle. CDR1 and CDR2 from the germline V gene are SEHNR and FQNEAQ (reference sequence). The cohort excluded patients with autoimmune disease history or systemic immunosuppression. On cycle 4 day 1 and cycle 7 day 1, as well as at baseline, blood was sampled. Here immunoSEQ multiplex PCR was the method, and the copy in TCRdb shows in-frame clones only, minus some. The data contain some 30,000 clones, roughly 84% of them seen just once; the ten biggest clones take up under 25%. This clonotype was sampled from an adult with an advanced solid tumor such as melanoma, head and neck, liver or kidney cancer. The chain links TRBV7-9 to TRBJ2-2; D is unclear. This sample comprised CD4+ or CD8+ T cells sorted from blood, obtained in a trial of the OX40 agonist ivuxolimab. As DNA, the CDR3 is TGTGCCAGCAGCTTAGCAGGCACCGGGGAGCTGTTTTTT. As protein: CASSLAGTGELFF.